Listed here are 30 T cell receptor beta chains from one sample, sequenced in a study of PD-L1 blockade in urothelial cancer. Clones were sequenced by immunoSEQ multiplex PCR, and TCRdb holds only the in-frame ones, with some missing. The sample consists of 49,000 or so clones, about 86% of them appearing once. Time point in this sample: pretreatment peripheral blood. The sample was PBMCs, taken around atezolizumab (anti-PD-L1) treatment. The receptors here all came from a man in his sixties with urothelial cancer.

This clone appeared once. V and J are TRBV7-8 and TRBJ1-1; 8 positions agree with TRBD1. J lost 1 base, V lost 4 bases, and 2 bases had no gene match. The CDR3 totals 14 residues. Germline lookup yields CDR1 SGHVS and CDR2 FQNEAQ. The CDR3 DNA reads TGTGCCAGCAGCTGGACAGGGCGGAACACTGAAGCTTTCTTT. As protein: CASSWTGRNTEAFF.

The gene calls are TRBV5-1 and TRBJ2-1; a weak D match, TRBD2 (6 bases). Trimming removed 0 bases from V and 7 bases from J, with 11 bases in between. The CDR3 is made up of 14 amino acids. Per the germline V gene, CDR1 is SGHRS and CDR2 is YFSETQ. The CDR3 sequence: CASSLEVAVNEQFF. CDR3 nucleotide sequence: TGCGCCAGCAGCTTGGAGGTAGCGGTTAATGAGCAGTTCTTC.

This clone occurred once. The chain has TRBV6-1 and TRBJ2-7, with a possible D match to TRBD2 (5 bases). CDR3 length: 13 residues. Germline loops: CDR1 MNHNS, CDR2 SASEGT. Trimming shortened V by 6 bases and J by 3 bases, and 12 bases separated the two germline ends. This CDR3 is CASREARVYEQYF. The CDR3 region has the DNA TGTGCCAGCAGGGAGGCTAGGGTCTACGAGCAGTACTTC.

The count of this clone is one. This chain uses TRBV18 with TRBJ2-5; 8 bases fit TRBD1. Losses at the gene ends were 1 base for V and 5 bases for J; bases not matched to a gene: 0. Germline V gene lookup returns CDR1 KGHSH and CDR2 LQKENI. CDR3 size: 13 residues. The CDR3 protein is CASSPRDRETQYF. CDR3 DNA: TGTGCCAGCTCACCACGGGACAGGGAGACCCAGTACTTC.

The rearrangement joins TRBV25-1 to TRBJ1-1, with TRBD1 identical over 8 bases. The CDR3 is made up of 18 amino acids. V lost 0 bases and J lost 0; bases outside the gene matches: 9. Germline loops: CDR1 MGHDK, CDR2 SYGVNS. This CDR3 is CASSEYPRGLRMNTEAFF. The CDR3 DNA sequence: TGTGCCAGCAGTGAATACCCCAGGGGGCTTCGTATGAACACTGAAGCTTTCTTT.

In nucleotides, the CDR3 is TGTGCCAGCAGCTTAACACGGGGGGCCCCCTACGAGCAGTACTTC. Protein sequence: CASSLTRGAPYEQYF. The chain carries TRBV7-3 and TRBJ2-7; D is perhaps TRBD2 (7 bases). The V and J ends lost 0 bases and 2 bases respectively, with 11 bases between them. From germline, CDR1 is SGHTA and CDR2 FQGTGA. The CDR3 length is 15 residues. Full variable domain (outside the CDR3, taken from reference TRBV7-3 and TRBJ2-7): GAGVSQTPSNKVTEKGKYVELRCDPISGHTALYWYRQSLGQGPEFLIYFQGTGAADDSGLPNDRFFAVRPEGSVSTLKIQRTERGDSAVYLCASSLTRGAPYEQYFGPGTRLTVT.

The V gene is TRBV9, the J gene TRBJ2-1, with TRBD2 matching 8 bases. V was clipped by 0 bases and J by 5 bases; unmatched bases: 4. This CDR3 comprises 15 residues. CDR1 is SGDLS and CDR2 is YYNGEE in the germline V gene. CDR3 nucleotides: TGTGCCAGCAGCGTAGGTAGCGGGGTTAACAATGAGCAGTTCTTC. Its protein is CASSVGSGVNNEQFF.

The rearrangement uses TRBV7-2 and TRBJ2-7; a possible D gene is TRBD2 (6 bases). The germline V and J ends were trimmed by 1 base and 8 bases, with 15 bases remaining between them. The CDR3 is made up of 14 amino acids. Germline CDR1 is SGHTA and CDR2 is FQGNSA. The CDR3: CASSLVAGIGKQYF. The CDR3 nucleotides are TGTGCCAGCAGCTTAGTGGCGGGGATAGGGAAGCAGTACTTC.

The V gene is TRBV5-8, the J gene TRBJ1-2; D is perhaps TRBD1 (6 bases). Trimming shortened V by 3 bases and J by 5 bases, and 17 bases separated the two germline ends. The CDR3 consists of 15 residues. Germline V CDR1 and CDR2: SGHTS, YDEGEE. The CDR3 is CASSYRDKKTYGYTF. In DNA, the CDR3 is TGTGCCAGCAGCTACCGGGACAAGAAAACGTATGGCTACACCTTC.

V gene TRBV6-1 combines with J gene TRBJ2-7; D is undetermined. CDR3 size: 13 residues. Germline CDR1 MNHNS, CDR2 SASEGT. Trimming pared 0 bases from V and 3 bases from J, leaving 6 bases between. CDR3 nucleotide sequence: TGTGCCAGCAGTGAAGCATTTAACTACGAGCAGTACTTC. Translated, it gives CASSEAFNYEQYF.

This clone was recorded a few times. CDR3 DNA: TGTGCCAGCAGCCACGGACTAGCGGGGGGAACGAACACCGGGGAGCTGTTTTTT. It codes for CASSHGLAGGTNTGELFF. The chain joins TRBV11-2 to TRBJ2-2; 14 positions agree with TRBD2. J lost 0 bases, V lost 5 bases, and 5 bases had no gene match. CDR3 length: 18 amino acids. Germline CDR1 and CDR2: SGHAT and FQNNGV. Together with reference TRBV11-2 and TRBJ2-2, the CDR3 gives the full variable domain: EAGVAQSPRYKIIEKRQSVAFWCNPISGHATLYWYQQILGQGPKLLIQFQNNGVVDDSQLPKDRFSAERLKGVDSTLKIQPAKLEDSAVYLCASSHGLAGGTNTGELFFGEGSRLTVL.

The chain links TRBV7-6 to TRBJ2-7; 8 bases agree with TRBD1. J was trimmed by 4 bases and V by 4 bases; bases with no gene match: 9. The CDR3 extends over 15 amino acids. CDR1 is SGHVS and CDR2 is FNYEAQ in the germline V gene. The CDR3 loop is CASSSETGVTYEQYF. CDR3 DNA sequence: TGTGCCAGCAGCTCAGAGACAGGGGTAACATACGAGCAGTACTTC.

The rearrangement uses TRBV5-4 and TRBJ2-7; weak D call: TRBD1 (6 bases). Germline V lookup: CDR1 SGHNT, CDR2 YYREEE (reference sequence). V gave up 2 bases and J gave up 2 bases, with 8 bases separating them. The CDR3 length is 13 residues. The CDR3 DNA is TGTGCCAGCAGCTTCCCAGGGGCCTACGAGCAGTACTTC. Encoded protein: CASSFPGAYEQYF.

J is TRBJ1-4 and V is TRBV7-2; TRBD1 is a possible D gene (5 bases). Trimming left V 1 base short and J 8 bases short, with 8 bases between. Per the germline V gene, CDR1 is SGHTA and CDR2 is FQGNSA. The CDR3 length is 13 residues. The CDR3: CASSLVGGEKLFF. The CDR3 region has the DNA TGTGCCAGCAGCTTAGTGGGGGGGGAAAAACTGTTTTTT. The whole variable domain, filled in from reference TRBV7-2 and TRBJ1-4, reads GAGVSQSPSNKVTEKGKDVELRCDPISGHTALYWYRQSLGQGLEFLIYFQGNSAPDKSGLPSDRFSAERTGGSVSTLTIQRTQQEDSAVYLCASSLVGGEKLFFGSGTQLSVL.

The rearrangement uses TRBV18 and TRBJ2-7, with D perhaps TRBD2 (6 bases). The CDR3 has 12 amino acids. Between the trimmed V and J ends, which lost 2 bases and 4 bases, there was a span of 6 bases. Germline V gives CDR1 KGHSH, CDR2 LQKENI. CDR3 region: CASSPGGYEQYF. CDR3 in DNA: TGTGCCAGCTCACCAGGGGGGTACGAGCAGTACTTC.

This clone was seen a handful of times. The chain carries TRBV5-4 and TRBJ2-2; no clear D. The CDR3 is made up of 14 amino acids. Germline assignment: CDR1 SGHNT and CDR2 YYREEE (reference sequence). The V and J ends lost 1 base and 2 bases respectively, with 6 bases between them. The CDR3: CASSLRSNTGELFF. CDR3 coding DNA: TGTGCCAGCAGCTTGCGGTCTAACACCGGGGAGCTGTTTTTT. Complete variable domain (other parts from reference TRBV5-4 and TRBJ2-2): ETGVTQSPTHLIKTRGQQVTLRCSSQSGHNTVSWYQQALGQGPQFIFQYYREEENGRGNFPPRFSGLQFPNYSSELNVNALELDDSALYLCASSLRSNTGELFFGEGSRLTVL.

On this clone itself: One end of the junction is discordant with germline, which a read error may explain. The genes are TRBV7-7 and TRBJ2-1, with D possibly TRBD2 on 6 matching bases. CDR3 length: 18 amino acids. The germline V gene encodes CDR1 SSHAT and CDR2 FNYEAQ (reference sequence). The CDR3: CASSPSLGSGKSYNEQFF. As DNA, the CDR3 is TGTGCTAGCAGCCCTAGTTTGGGTAGCGGAAAGTCCTACAATGAGCAGTTCTTC.

The CDR3 region is CASSLSRDRGNSPLHF. DNA of the CDR3: TGTGCCAGCAGCTTAAGTCGGGACAGAGGGAATTCACCCCTCCACTTT. The rearrangement links TRBV5-4 to TRBJ1-6; 7 bases are shared with TRBD1. Germline lookup yields CDR1 SGHNT and CDR2 YYREEE (reference sequence). The J segment lost 7 bases and the V segment lost 2 bases, leaving 9 bases of the junction unmatched. This CDR3 comprises 16 residues.

V gene TRBV19 combines with J gene TRBJ1-3; tentative D call: TRBD1 (6 bases). The CDR3 length is 13 residues. Germline values: CDR1 LNHDA, CDR2 SQIVND (reference sequence). V dropped 10 bases and J dropped 8 bases, with 18 bases sitting between them. The CDR3 here is CATLSDRIDTIYF. CDR3 coding DNA: TGTGCCACCCTCTCGGACAGAATCGACACCATATATTTT.

This clone came up a few times. The chain combines TRBV11-3 with TRBJ1-5; D is unresolved. CDR1 is SGHNT, CDR2 YENEEA, per germline. V was trimmed by 1 base and J by 5 bases, leaving 9 bases between them. The CDR3 covers 14 residues. CDR3: CASSLVSGYQPQHF. In nucleotides, the CDR3 is TGTGCCAGCAGCTTAGTTTCGGGGTATCAGCCCCAGCATTTT. Supplemented by reference TRBV11-3 and TRBJ1-5, the full variable domain reads EAGVVQSPRYKIIEKKQPVAFWCNPISGHNTLYWYLQNLGQGPELLIRYENEEAVDDSQLPKDRFSAERLKGVDSTLKIQPAELGDSAVYLCASSLVSGYQPQHFGDGTRLSIL.

This clone occurred once. This chain joins TRBV5-1 and TRBJ2-5; D ambiguous. Germline V CDR1 and CDR2: SGHRS, YFSETQ. The CDR3 extends over 14 amino acids. Trimming took 8 bases from V and 1 from J, leaving 15 bases between them. The CDR3 spells CASQMAGSQETQYF. CDR3 coding DNA: TGCGCCAGTCAGATGGCCGGGTCCCAAGAGACCCAGTACTTC. The entire variable domain, with the rest obtained from reference TRBV5-1 and TRBJ2-5, is as follows: KAGVTQTPRYLIKTRGQQVTLSCSPISGHRSVSWYQQTPGQGLQFLFEYFSETQRNKGNFPGRFSGRQFSNSRSEMNVSTLELGDSALYLCASQMAGSQETQYFGPGTRLLVL.

V usage is TRBV11-1 and J usage is TRBJ1-1; TRBD1 matches at 7 bases. This CDR3 spans 14 amino acids. Germline V gene sequence: CDR1 SGHAT, CDR2 FQDESV (reference sequence). J gave up 9 bases and V 5 bases, and 12 bases lay outside the gene matches. DNA of the CDR3: TGTGCCAGCAGCCTGAACAGGGGACGGACGCAAGCTTTCTTT. Translation gives CASSLNRGRTQAFF. Together with reference TRBV11-1 and TRBJ1-1, the CDR3 gives the full variable domain: EAEVAQSPRYKITEKSQAVAFWCDPISGHATLYWYRQILGQGPELLVQFQDESVVDDSQLPKDRFSAERLKGVDSTLKIQPAELGDSAMYLCASSLNRGRTQAFFGQGTRLTVV.

In DNA form, the CDR3 reads TGTGCCAGCAGACCACAGACCCGCGGGTACCAAGAGACCCAGTACTTC. It is translated as CASRPQTRGYQETQYF. V usage is TRBV5-6 and J usage is TRBJ2-5, with D possibly being TRBD2 (5 bases). V lost 5 bases and J 0 bases, leaving 17 bases between the germline ends. This CDR3 is 16 amino acids long. The germline V gene has CDR1 SGHDT and CDR2 YYEEEE.

The V call is TRBV11-2, the J call TRBJ1-2; no reliable D call. Deletions cut 0 bases from V and 12 bases from J, with 11 bases between. The length of the CDR3 is 12 residues. The germline gives CDR1 SGHAT, CDR2 FQNNGV. CDR3 nucleotide sequence: TGTGCCAGCAGCTTAGAACGGTTTGAGAACACCTTC. This translates into CASSLERFENTF. The full variable domain, with the rest looked up from reference TRBV11-2 and TRBJ1-2, is EAGVAQSPRYKIIEKRQSVAFWCNPISGHATLYWYQQILGQGPKLLIQFQNNGVVDDSQLPKDRFSAERLKGVDSTLKIQPAKLEDSAVYLCASSLERFENTFGSGTRLTVV.

This clone was found a few times. This chain joins TRBV30 and TRBJ1-5; maybe TRBD1 (5 bases). With 0 bases removed from V and 5 bases from J, the gap between germline ends came to 11 bases. CDR1 and CDR2 from the germline V gene are GTSNPN and SVGIG (reference sequence). The CDR3 is made up of 14 amino acids. CDR3 in amino acids: CAWSVGEGYQPQHF. CDR3 DNA: TGTGCCTGGAGTGTAGGGGAGGGGTATCAGCCCCAGCATTTT.

This clone has a single count. The chain uses TRBV10-3 and TRBJ1-2; 8 bases match TRBD1. Germline loops: CDR1 ENHRY, CDR2 SYGVKD. CDR3 length: 14 residues. With 6 bases clipped from V and 4 bases from J, the junction kept 7 bases outside the gene matches. This chain's CDR3 is CAIREGQAVYGYTF. CDR3 bases: TGTGCCATCAGGGAGGGACAGGCCGTCTATGGCTACACCTTC.

V is TRBV11-3 and J is TRBJ2-2; D unresolved. Germline-derived CDR1 and CDR2 are SGHNT and YENEEA. The length of the CDR3 is 14 residues. V dropped 2 bases and J dropped 7 bases, with 11 bases sitting between them. CDR3 sequence (DNA): TGTGCCAGCAGCTTATTCACGGTATGCGGGGAGCTGTTTTTT. Amino acid sequence: CASSLFTVCGELFF.

CDR3 amino acids: CATSSVTANTEAFF. The CDR3, as DNA: TGTGCCACCAGCAGCGTGACAGCGAACACTGAAGCTTTCTTT. This chain uses TRBV15 with TRBJ1-1, with D possibly TRBD1 on 5 matching bases. This CDR3 is built from 14 residues. V dropped 3 bases and J dropped 1 base, with 9 bases sitting between them. CDR1 is LNHNV, CDR2 YYDKDF, per germline (reference sequence).

J is TRBJ1-1 and V is TRBV11-1; 8 bases are a match to TRBD1. Trimming cost V 5 bases and J 5 bases; bases outside gene matches: 4. Per the germline V gene, CDR1 is SGHAT and CDR2 is FQDESV (reference sequence). The CDR3 consists of 13 residues. CDR3 sequence reads: CASSLNRGTEAFF. In DNA form, the CDR3 reads TGTGCCAGCAGCCTTAACAGGGGGACTGAAGCTTTCTTT.

CDR3 in amino acids: CASSLWAGAETQYF. In DNA form, the CDR3 reads TGTGCCAGCAGCTTATGGGCGGGAGCAGAGACCCAGTACTTC. This chain connects TRBV7-8 to TRBJ2-5; 7 nucleotides match TRBD2. With 2 bases clipped from V and 4 bases from J, the junction kept 4 bases outside the gene matches. Per the germline V gene, CDR1 is SGHVS and CDR2 is FQNEAQ. The CDR3 runs 14 residues.